Sequencing of this T cell receptor (beta chain) was carried out in a study of T cell repertoires in cytomegalovirus infection (dated by TCRdb to between 2019 and 2020). For the wider study: Donor HLA type was relevant to the analysis, as public TCR beta signatures indicated carriage of CMV infection together with the matching HLA type. On the study overall, not on this receptor specifically: Carriers of CMV infection plus the relevant HLA type were discriminated by the cumulative frequency of public TCR beta family members in the study cohort and in an independent 352-donor cohort. The ex vivo response was dominated by HLA-C-restricted CMV-specific TCR beta clonotypes, which also provided the single most frequent clonotype in two of eight donors.

The reads were generated on an Illumina HiSeq 1500. TCRdb took the public reads, trimmed them with fastp at Q25, ran MiXCR for clone calling and kept in-frame beta chains. All rows with the same CDR3 protein become a single entry with the most common DNA and genes. This sample gives around 450,000 distinct CDR3 sequences in total; under 40% of them show up just once. The top ten hold roughly an eighth of the sample. This clonotype came up a few times. What antigen it recognizes has not been identified. No base-level quality is on record; no much larger clone is a single base apart. The CDR3 spans 16 residues, from the cysteine through the phenylalanine. Only the CDR3 region is kept as DNA, spanning 48 bases read in frame from base 1. Compared with germline, V lacks 5 bases and J lacks 10 bases; bases without a gene match: 11. As encoded in the germline V gene, CDR1 is SNHLY while CDR2 is FYNNEI.

In this chain, TRBV2 is recombined with TRBJ2-1; a stretch of 13 junction bases matches TRBD2. This receptor was identified in a human donor in good health (CMV status not recorded). Some clones in this sample may be carry-over from other donors' samples. What was sequenced was PBMCs. For the CDR3, the sequence is CASSTGGTSGVREQFF. In nucleotides, the sequence is TGTGCCAGCAGTACAGGGGGGACTAGCGGGGTTCGGGAGCAGTTCTTC.